This is a list of T cell receptor beta chains from one sample in a study of CD8 T cells in ankylosing spondylitis. TCRdb re-called the 5' RACE reads with MiXCR, one entry per CDR3 protein. The sample lists about 160,000 distinct CDR3 sequences; approximately 20% were seen once. The sequenced sample was blood, either unsorted or a sorted T cell fraction (not recorded which). The receptors here all came from a male donor with ankylosing spondylitis or in good health (not recorded which). Both conserved end residues are part of each CDR3.

v_call	j_call	cdr3_aa
TRBV6-6	TRBJ1-5	CASSYLNLPQHF
TRBV7-2	TRBJ2-2	CASSFVGGITGELFF
TRBV20-1	TRBJ2-3	CSARDRRLAGADTQYF
TRBV7-9	TRBJ1-1	CASIPRAGGTEAFF
TRBV27	TRBJ2-1	CASSLNSNFNEQFF
TRBV2	TRBJ1-5	CASSGRGLSEPQHF
TRBV7-8	TRBJ1-4	CASSPIWGFGEKLFF
TRBV10-2	TRBJ2-7	CASMAFSSYEQYF
TRBV7-8	TRBJ2-3	CASSLGDTTDTQYF
TRBV10-3	TRBJ2-2	CAISGRKPSPGELFF
TRBV6-6	TRBJ2-5	CASSPPSGVTQYF
TRBV10-3	TRBJ2-1	CAISELKGNEQFF
TRBV5-6	TRBJ2-1	CASSLEGTSGRALNEQFF
TRBV25-1	TRBJ2-4	CASSEDRYF
TRBV4-1	TRBJ1-1	CASSQSIIRGPVTEAFF
TRBV2	TRBJ1-3	CASREQEISGNTIYF
TRBV5-6	TRBJ2-2	CASSPQYTGELFF
TRBV28	TRBJ1-2	CASSGNRDRVGYGYTF
TRBV10-3	TRBJ2-1	CAISDNSYNEQFF
TRBV24-1	TRBJ2-1	CATSDSGTSFSYNEQFF
TRBV6-6	TRBJ2-7	CASSPIGTSDDHEQYF
TRBV28	TRBJ2-1	CASETSGYSYNEQFF
TRBV30	TRBJ1-4	CAWSVVAGGEKLFF
TRBV12-3/TRBV12-4	TRBJ2-5	CASSFWTLGGETQYF
TRBV27	TRBJ2-1	CASSYGAPGEGYEQFF
TRBV5-4	TRBJ2-7	CASSPSVGQGAHEQYF
TRBV11-2	TRBJ1-1	CASSSRTGWDTEAFF
TRBV19	TRBJ2-1	CASRDHQPANEQFF
TRBV5-1	TRBJ2-5	CASSRTDGGETQYF
TRBV7-2	TRBJ2-7	CASSLDRSYEKYF
TRBV29-1	TRBJ1-2	CSVAGVGGGGYTF
TRBV29-1	TRBJ1-1	CSVWGQGTEAFF
TRBV9	TRBJ2-7	CASSVGTGSSEQYF
TRBV20-1	TRBJ2-1	CSATEGGRNEQFF
TRBV18	TRBJ2-7	CASSPDRSEEQYF
TRBV14	TRBJ2-3	CASSHKNTDTQYF
TRBV5-1	TRBJ2-2	CASTPAGVNTGELFF
TRBV20-1	TRBJ2-1	CSARPTAPYNEQFF
TRBV29-1	TRBJ2-1	CSVEDPRLAGVYEQFF
TRBV30	TRBJ2-6	CAWFRGRRFSGANVLTF
TRBV5-1	TRBJ2-7	CASSAQAGSSYEQYF
TRBV10-3	TRBJ2-1	CAVEDGRNEQFF
TRBV12-3/TRBV12-4	TRBJ2-3	CASQPRTDTQYF
TRBV28	TRBJ1-2	CASSLPGTGPYGYTF
TRBV5-1	TRBJ2-7	CASSLFLTSGFSYEQYF
TRBV2	TRBJ2-3	CASMQRTSTDTQYF
TRBV6-1	TRBJ1-1	CASSGRDRGQAFF
TRBV14	TRBJ2-5	CASSQREETQYF
TRBV3-1	TRBJ2-1	CASSDGYNEQFF
TRBV25-1	TRBJ2-2	CASSDPGELFF
TRBV21-1	TRBJ2-7	CASSKVRVYEQYF
TRBV7-8	TRBJ1-2	CASSTRVPSGYTF
TRBV4-1	TRBJ2-1	CASSQDSPAYNEQFF